A selection of T cell receptor beta chains follows, all from one sample in a study of control samples from healthy donors and cancer patients. Repertoires were generated with immunoSEQ multiplex PCR, while TCRdb's copy carries only in-frame clones and drops some. This table has approximately 100,000 clones, around 88% appearing once. The sequenced material came from blood. These TCRs come from a man aged 25 to 40 in good health. CDR3s include the opening cysteine and the closing phenylalanine or tryptophan. The D gene is left open where the match is weak. The listing skips clone size in some rows; elsewhere it reads once, few, many or a size class.

V	J	D	size	CDR3	DNA
TRBV7-3	TRBJ2-7	-	-	CASISLRTEPSYEQYF	TGTGCCAGCATCTCACTAAGGACAGAACCCTCCTACGAGCAGTACTTC
TRBV10-3	TRBJ1-5	TRBD1	-	CAISGTRDREGQPQHF	TGTGCCATCAGTGGGACCCGGGACAGGGAAGGTCAGCCCCAGCATTTT
TRBV27	TRBJ2-3	TRBD2	-	CASRYSGSGPDTQYF	TGTGCCAGCAGGTATAGCGGGAGTGGGCCAGATACGCAGTATTTT
TRBV14	TRBJ1-1	TRBD1	-	CASSGLRGQGNEAFF	TGTGCCAGCAGCGGGTTAAGGGGACAGGGGAATGAAGCTTTCTTT
TRBV14	TRBJ2-7	TRBD2	-	CASSQALAGVYEQYF	TGTGCCAGCAGCCAAGCCTTAGCGGGAGTTTACGAGCAGTACTTC
TRBV2	TRBJ2-1	TRBD2	-	CASSSGTSGYNEQFF	TGTGCCAGCAGCTCCGGGACTAGCGGCTACAATGAGCAGTTCTTC
TRBV27	TRBJ2-2	-	once	CASISRKDSTGELFF	TGTGCCAGCATCTCTAGAAAGGATTCCACCGGGGAGCTGTTTTTT
TRBV6-5	TRBJ1-5	TRBD1	-	CASRPDRGGQPQHF	TGTGCCAGCAGACCGGACAGGGGCGGTCAGCCCCAGCATTTT
TRBV24-1	TRBJ2-1	-	-	CATSDPGLHGGNEQFF	TGTGCCACCAGTGATCCGGGACTTCATGGGGGTAATGAGCAGTTCTTC
TRBV7-6	TRBJ1-5	-	-	CASSLDNQPQHF	TGTGCCAGCAGCTTAGACAATCAGCCCCAGCATTTT
TRBV4-2	TRBJ1-6	-	-	CASRSRDNSPLHF	TGTGCCAGCAGGTCGAGGGATAATTCACCCCTCCACTTT
TRBV25-1	TRBJ2-1	-	-	CASSEGTYNEQFF	TGTGCCAGCAGTGAAGGGACTTACAATGAGCAGTTCTTC
TRBV27	TRBJ2-1	TRBD2	-	CASRPGTSGYNEQFF	TGTGCCAGCAGACCCGGGACTAGCGGCTACAATGAGCAGTTCTTC
TRBV27	TRBJ2-5	TRBD1	-	CASSFRGNEGTQYF	TGTGCCAGCAGTTTCAGGGGGAATGAGGGGACCCAGTACTTC
TRBV4-1	TRBJ2-2	-	-	CASSQDRGKANTGELFF	TGCGCCAGCAGCCAAGATCGTGGGAAAGCGAACACCGGGGAGCTGTTTTTT
TRBV3-1/TRBV3-2	TRBJ2-1	-	-	CASSQVAFEQFF	TGTGCCAGCAGCCAAGTCGCCTTTGAGCAGTTCTTC
TRBV5-4	TRBJ2-7	-	-	CASSLHYEQYF	TGTGCCAGCAGCTTACACTACGAGCAGTACTTC
TRBV30	TRBJ1-3	-	-	CAWRQREAGNTIYF	TGTGCCTGGAGGCAAAGGGAGGCTGGAAACACCATATATTTT
TRBV9	TRBJ2-7	-	-	CASSVDITYEQYF	TGTGCCAGCAGCGTCGACATAACCTACGAGCAGTACTTC
TRBV21-1	TRBJ1-1	-	-	CASSKDRGGTEAFF	TGTGCCAGCAGCAAGGACAGGGGGGGCACTGAAGCTTTCTTT
TRBV5-4	TRBJ1-1	-	once	CASSFIQASNTEAFF	TGTGCCAGCAGCTTTATTCAAGCTTCGAACACTGAAGCTTTCTTT
TRBV18	TRBJ1-5	-	-	CASSRGVDQPQHF	TGTGCCAGCTCACGGGGGGTAGATCAGCCCCAGCATTTT
TRBV28	TRBJ2-7	-	-	CASREGGYEQYF	TGTGCCAGCAGGGAAGGGGGCTACGAGCAGTACTTC
TRBV19	TRBJ1-2	-	-	CASSRQGQYGYTF	TGTGCCAGTAGTCGTCAAGGACAGTATGGCTACACCTTC
TRBV2	TRBJ2-1	-	few	CASSLDGNEQFF	TGTGCCAGCAGTCTCGACGGGAATGAGCAGTTCTTC
TRBV7-9	TRBJ1-5	-	-	CASSVGTYNQPQHF	TGTGCCAGCAGCGTCGGGACATACAATCAGCCCCAGCATTTT
TRBV29-1	TRBJ1-1	-	-	CSVATARGAYTEAFF	TGCAGCGTTGCTACCGCCCGGGGGGCGTACACTGAAGCTTTCTTT
TRBV5-1	TRBJ2-7	TRBD2	-	CASSLGLGREEQYF	TGCGCCAGCAGCCTGGGACTAGGGAGGGAGGAGCAGTACTTC
TRBV5-1	TRBJ2-2	-	-	CASSLWNWATTGELFF	TGCGCCAGCAGCTTGTGGAACTGGGCAACTACCGGGGAGCTGTTTTTT
TRBV14	TRBJ2-7	TRBD1	few	CASSWTGTYEQYF	TGTGCCAGCAGCTGGACAGGAACCTACGAGCAGTACTTC
TRBV7-3	TRBJ2-3	-	-	CASSDQGVSTDTQYF	TGTGCCAGCAGCGATCAGGGTGTGAGCACAGATACGCAGTATTTT
TRBV5-1	TRBJ2-7	TRBD2	-	CASSPGTSDEQYF	TGCGCCAGCAGCCCCGGGACTAGCGACGAGCAGTACTTC
TRBV5-4	TRBJ1-2	TRBD1	-	CASSLATGGAVGYTF	TGTGCCAGCAGCTTGGCGACAGGGGGCGCAGTCGGCTACACCTTC
TRBV6-5	TRBJ1-1	TRBD1	few	CASSSTGIGTEAFF	TGTGCCAGCAGTTCGACAGGGATCGGCACTGAAGCTTTCTTT
TRBV7-8	TRBJ2-7	-	-	CASSLFSGQFYEQYF	TGTGCCAGCAGCTTATTTTCAGGACAATTCTACGAGCAGTACTTC
TRBV28	TRBJ1-5	-	-	CASSLYGQRGHF	TGTGCCAGCAGTTTATATGGACAGCGTGGGCATTTT
TRBV28	TRBJ2-3	TRBD1	-	CAIIQGAISTDTQYF	TGTGCCATCATACAGGGGGCAATAAGCACAGATACGCAGTATTTT
TRBV7-2	TRBJ2-1	TRBD2	once	CASSFSSGGDNEQFF	TGTGCCAGCAGCTTCTCTAGCGGGGGTGACAATGAGCAGTTCTTC
TRBV18	TRBJ1-3	-	-	CATSVGGNTIYF	TGTGCCACCTCGGTCGGGGGAAACACCATATATTTT
TRBV9	TRBJ2-3	-	-	CASSSTSRALTDTQYF	TGTGCCAGCAGCTCAACTTCTAGGGCCCTCACAGATACGCAGTATTTT
TRBV4-3	TRBJ2-3	-	-	CASSQERRGTDTQYF	TGCGCCAGCAGCCAAGAGAGGAGAGGCACAGATACGCAGTATTTT
TRBV6-5	TRBJ1-4	-	once	CASSNTRGGEKLFF	TGTGCCAGCAGCAATACAAGGGGGGGTGAAAAACTGTTTTTT
TRBV3-1/TRBV3-2	TRBJ2-7	-	-	CASSQDPTRGGEQYF	TGTGCCAGCAGCCAAGATCCTACAAGGGGGGGCGAGCAGTACTTC
TRBV5-4	TRBJ1-3	TRBD1	-	CASSAGTVAVDTIYF	TGTGCCAGCAGCGCTGGGACAGTGGCTGTGGACACCATATATTTT
TRBV5-1	TRBJ1-2	-	-	CASSLGAGGPLNGYTF	TGCGCCAGCAGCTTGGGGGCCGGGGGTCCGTTGAATGGCTACACCTTC
TRBV13	TRBJ2-7	TRBD2	-	CASSPGTSGSYEQYF	TGTGCCAGCAGCCCCGGGACTAGCGGCTCCTACGAGCAGTACTTC
TRBV15	TRBJ2-5	-	-	CATSRDGGRRQRRETQYF	TGTGCCACCAGCAGAGATGGGGGCAGGCGACAGCGTAGAGAGACCCAGTACTTC
TRBV10-2	TRBJ1-5	-	once	CASSEGGPNSNQPQHF	TGCGCCAGCAGTGAGGGGGGACCTAATAGCAATCAGCCCCAGCATTTT
TRBV19	TRBJ2-6	-	once	CASSRRGTSGANVLTF	TGTGCCAGTAGCCGACGAGGGACCTCTGGGGCCAACGTCCTGACTTTC